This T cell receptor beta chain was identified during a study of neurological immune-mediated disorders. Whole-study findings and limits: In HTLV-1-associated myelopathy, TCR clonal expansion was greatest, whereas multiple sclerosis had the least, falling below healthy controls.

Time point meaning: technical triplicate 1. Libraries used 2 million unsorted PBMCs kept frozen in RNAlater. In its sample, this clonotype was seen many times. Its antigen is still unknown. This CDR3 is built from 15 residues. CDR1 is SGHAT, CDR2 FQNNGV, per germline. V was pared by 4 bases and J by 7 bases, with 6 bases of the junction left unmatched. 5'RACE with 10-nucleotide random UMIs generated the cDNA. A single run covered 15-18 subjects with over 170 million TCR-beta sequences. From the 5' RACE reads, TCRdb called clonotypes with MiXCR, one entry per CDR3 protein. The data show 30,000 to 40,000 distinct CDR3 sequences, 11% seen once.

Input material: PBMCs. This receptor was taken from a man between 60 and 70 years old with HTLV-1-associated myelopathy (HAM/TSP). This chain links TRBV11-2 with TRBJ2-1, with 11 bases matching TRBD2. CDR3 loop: CASSSTSGRYNEQFF. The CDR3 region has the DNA TGTGCCAGCAGCTCTACTAGCGGGAGATATAATGAGCAGTTCTTC.